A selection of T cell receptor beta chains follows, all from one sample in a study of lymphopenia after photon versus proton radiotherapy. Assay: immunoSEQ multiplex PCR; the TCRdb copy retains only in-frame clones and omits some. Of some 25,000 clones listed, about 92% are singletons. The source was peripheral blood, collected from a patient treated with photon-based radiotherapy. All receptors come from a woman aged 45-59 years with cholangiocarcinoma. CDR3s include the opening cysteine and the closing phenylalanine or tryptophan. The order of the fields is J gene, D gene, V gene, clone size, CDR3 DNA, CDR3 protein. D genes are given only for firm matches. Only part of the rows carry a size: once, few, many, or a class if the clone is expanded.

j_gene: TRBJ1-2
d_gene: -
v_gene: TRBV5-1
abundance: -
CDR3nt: TGCGCCAGCAGCTTGAGGGATCCCTATGGCTACACCTTC
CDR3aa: CASSLRDPYGYTF

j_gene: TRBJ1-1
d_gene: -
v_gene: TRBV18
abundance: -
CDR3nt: TGTGCCAGCTCAAGGGAGAACACTGAAGCTTTCTTT
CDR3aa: CASSRENTEAFF

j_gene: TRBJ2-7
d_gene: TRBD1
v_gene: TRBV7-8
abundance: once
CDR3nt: TGTGCCAGCAGCCTAGCCGGGACAGGGGGCTACGAGCAGTACTTC
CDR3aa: CASSLAGTGGYEQYF

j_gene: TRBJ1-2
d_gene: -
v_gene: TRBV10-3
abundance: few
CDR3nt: TGTGCCATCAGTGAAACCGGGCCCTCGGTCTATGGCTACACCTTC
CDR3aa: CAISETGPSVYGYTF

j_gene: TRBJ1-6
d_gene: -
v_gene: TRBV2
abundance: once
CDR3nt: TGTGCCAGCAGTGGATGGGTGGTAAATTCACCCCTCCACTTT
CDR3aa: CASSGWVVNSPLHF

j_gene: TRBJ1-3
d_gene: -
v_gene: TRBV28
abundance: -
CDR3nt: TGTGCCAGCAGTTACGACAGCGTCTCTGGAAACACCATATATTTT
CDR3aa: CASSYDSVSGNTIYF

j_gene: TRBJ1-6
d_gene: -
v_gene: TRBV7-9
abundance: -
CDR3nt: TGTGCCAGCAGCTTAGCACAGGGAGGTTCACCCCTCCACTTT
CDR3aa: CASSLAQGGSPLHF

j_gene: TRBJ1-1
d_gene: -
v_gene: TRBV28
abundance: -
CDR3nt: TGTGCCAGCAGTTTAGAGGAACCGAACACTGAAGCTTTCTTT
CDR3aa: CASSLEEPNTEAFF

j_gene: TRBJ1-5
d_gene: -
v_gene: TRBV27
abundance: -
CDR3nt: TGTGCCAGCAGTTTGGGGGGAAGCAATCAGCCCCAGCATTTT
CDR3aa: CASSLGGSNQPQHF

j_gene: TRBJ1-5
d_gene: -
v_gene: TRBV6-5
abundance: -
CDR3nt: TGTGCCAGCAGACACGGAGGGAATATGCAGCCCCAGCATTTT
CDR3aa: CASRHGGNMQPQHF

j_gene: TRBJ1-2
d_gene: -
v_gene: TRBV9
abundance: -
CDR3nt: TGTGCCAGCAGCGTAGAGGTTTCCCTGAATGGCTACACCTTC
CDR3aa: CASSVEVSLNGYTF

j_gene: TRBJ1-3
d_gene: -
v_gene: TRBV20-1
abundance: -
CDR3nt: TGCAGTGCCGTTGGGGGGAACACCATATATTTT
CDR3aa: CSAVGGNTIYF

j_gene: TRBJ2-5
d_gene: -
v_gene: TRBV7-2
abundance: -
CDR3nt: TGTGCCAGCAGCTTAGTCCCTAGCGCAAAACAAGAGACCCAGTACTTC
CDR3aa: CASSLVPSAKQETQYF

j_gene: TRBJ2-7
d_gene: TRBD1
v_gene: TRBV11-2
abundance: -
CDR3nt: TGTGCCAGCAGCCCCGGGACAGGTCCCTACGAGCAGTACTTC
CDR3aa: CASSPGTGPYEQYF